The 12 T cell receptor beta chains reported below all come from one sample, sequenced in a study of cytotoxic CD8 clonotypes in ibrutinib-treated CLL. Sequencing was performed with immunoSEQ multiplex PCR; in TCRdb, only in-frame clones are kept and a portion is missing. Of some 150,000 clones listed, around 82% were seen once; the top ten hold 7.6%. Sequencing was performed on PBMCs, taken after 36 months of ibrutinib treatment. All receptors derive from a human donor with chronic lymphocytic leukemia.

This clone was recorded once. The gene calls are TRBV9 and TRBJ1-1; D unresolved. V lost 0 bases to trimming and J lost 3 bases, with 6 bases between them. This CDR3 has 13 residues. Germline loops: CDR1 SGDLS, CDR2 YYNGEE. CDR3 loop: CASSVASYTEAFF. For the CDR3, the DNA is TGTGCCAGCAGCGTAGCCAGCTACACTGAAGCTTTCTTT.

On this clone itself: At the DNA level, this CDR3 is encoded by other sequences in the same sample as well. This CDR3 reads CSASPYNEQFF. The CDR3 region has the DNA TGCAGTGCTAGCCCGTACAATGAGCAGTTCTTC. This chain connects TRBV20-1 to TRBJ2-1; unclear D gene. Germline CDR1 is DFQATT and CDR2 is SNEGSKA (reference sequence). The CDR3 contains 11 residues. Trimming took 3 bases from V and 4 from J, leaving 4 bases between them.

This clone was detected many times. J is TRBJ1-5 and V is TRBV27; 7 bases map to TRBD1. This CDR3 is built from 14 residues. V was pared by 4 bases and J by 3 bases, with 3 bases of the junction left unmatched. CDR1 is MNHEY, CDR2 SMNVEV, per germline (reference sequence). CDR3 nucleotide sequence: TGTGCCAGCAGTTCCGGGACAGCCAATCAGCCCCAGCATTTT. It codes for CASSSGTANQPQHF.

The chain carries TRBV5-1 and TRBJ2-3, with D possibly being TRBD2 (7 bases). The germline V and J ends were trimmed by 1 base and 1 base, with 10 bases remaining between them. The CDR3 runs 15 residues. CDR1 and CDR2 (germline): SGHRS, YFSETQ. CDR3 DNA sequence: TGCGCCAGCAGCTTGATGGGGGGGCGCACAGATACGCAGTATTTT. Residues: CASSLMGGRTDTQYF.

V gene TRBV10-3 combines with J gene TRBJ2-3, with D perhaps assigned TRBD1 or TRBD2 (6 bases each). Trimming removed 10 bases from V and 4 bases from J, with 21 bases in between. The germline V gene encodes CDR1 ENHRY and CDR2 SYGVKD. There are 15 residues in the CDR3. The CDR3 DNA sequence: TGTGCCACGGTAGTAGGGGGGTTATCTGCAGATACGCAGTATTTT. As protein: CATVVGGLSADTQYF.

Only a few counts were recorded for this clone. The chain carries TRBV19 and TRBJ2-7; 12 nucleotides agree with TRBD2. CDR3 length: 16 amino acids. The V segment lost 5 bases and the J segment 6 bases; nucleotides outside the gene matches: 11. CDR1 is LNHDA and CDR2 is SQIVND in the germline V gene (reference sequence). DNA for the CDR3: TGTGCCAGTAGTCTTACTAGCGGGAGGTTTCTGGGCGAGCAGTACTTC. This sequence encodes CASSLTSGRFLGEQYF.

This chain uses TRBV2 with TRBJ1-6; 10 bases align to TRBD1. Trimming at V came to 8 bases and at J to 10 bases, leaving 8 bases not matched to a gene. In germline, CDR1 is SNHLY, CDR2 FYNNEI. This CDR3 region has 14 residues. As DNA, the CDR3 is TGTGCCAGCGTTCCGGGACAGGGGCGGTCACCCCTCCACTTT. This translates into CASVPGQGRSPLHF.

The chain combines TRBV11-2 with TRBJ2-1; the D gene is possibly TRBD2 (6 bases). From germline, CDR1 is SGHAT and CDR2 FQNNGV. V was shortened by 0 bases and J by 0 bases, with 6 bases between the two germline ends. The CDR3 is 15 residues long. DNA for the CDR3: TGTGCCAGCAGCTTAGAGCGGGGCTCCTACAATGAGCAGTTCTTC. Protein sequence: CASSLERGSYNEQFF.

The rearrangement links TRBV11-2 to TRBJ2-7; D may correspond to TRBD1 or TRBD2 (5 bases each). CDR1 SGHAT and CDR2 FQNNGV come from the germline V gene. The CDR3 consists of 14 residues. V was shortened by 1 base and J by 7 bases, with 14 bases between the two germline ends. CDR3 region: CASSLGQSTGEQYF. The CDR3 bases are TGTGCCAGCAGCTTAGGACAGAGTACGGGGGAGCAGTACTTC.

Turning to this clone: The sample has other DNA sequences that encode this CDR3 too. The chain joins TRBV18 to TRBJ2-3; 7 bases match TRBD2. V lost 3 bases, J lost 6 bases, and 0 bases stayed unmatched. The CDR3 length is 12 residues. Looked up from germline, CDR1 is KGHSH and CDR2 is LQKENI. The CDR3 region has the DNA TGTGCCAGCTCACCGGGGGGGGATACGCAGTATTTT. Protein product: CASSPGGDTQYF.

This chain connects TRBV27 to TRBJ2-6, with a possible D match to TRBD1 (6 bases). Trimming took off 3 bases at V and 0 bases at J, with 15 bases between the two ends. The CDR3 is 18 residues long. Germline-derived CDR1 and CDR2 are MNHEY and SMNVEV (reference sequence). This CDR3 is CASSFLTGVSSGANVLTF. CDR3 bases: TGTGCCAGCAGTTTTCTGACAGGAGTCAGCTCTGGGGCCAACGTCCTGACTTTC. The full variable domain, rest sourced from reference TRBV27 and TRBJ2-6, is EAQVTQNPRYLITVTGKKLTVTCSQNMNHEYMSWYRQDPGLGLRQIYYSMNVEVTDKGDVPEGYKVSRKEKRNFPLILESPSPNQTSLYFCASSFLTGVSSGANVLTFGAGSRLTVL.

The CDR3 region is CASSLRQGPTDTQYF. The DNA for the CDR3 is TGTGCCAGCAGCTTAAGGCAGGGGCCCACAGATACGCAGTATTTT. The chain carries TRBV7-2 and TRBJ2-3; the D gene is possibly TRBD1 (6 bases). Trimming removed 2 bases at V and 2 bases at J, with 11 bases between. The CDR3 is 15 residues long. Germline V gene data show CDR1 as SGHTA and CDR2 as FQGNSA.